Below, 11 T cell receptor beta chains from the same sample are listed, as sequenced in a study of cytomegalovirus exposure and HLA in healthy donors. This PCR relied on a set of 60 Vbeta primers and 13 Jbeta primers. The table came from immunoSEQ multiplex PCR; TCRdb's copy has only in-frame clones and leaves some out. The data hold roughly 160,000 clones, with around 80% observed a single time. What was sequenced was PBMCs. These TCRs come from a woman in her 50s in good health and CMV-seropositive.

The chain employs TRBV5-1 and TRBJ2-7, with 8 bases aligning to TRBD1. The CDR3 loop spans 14 amino acids. V gave up 0 bases and J gave up 3 bases; unmatched junction bases: 2. CDR1 SGHRS and CDR2 YFSETQ come from the germline V gene. The CDR3: CASSLDRGVYEQYF. Here the CDR3 DNA reads TGCGCCAGCAGCTTGGACAGGGGGGTCTACGAGCAGTACTTC.

This rearrangement joins TRBV27 to TRBJ2-5; 8 positions match TRBD1. The CDR3 consists of 14 residues. The trim removed 4 bases at V and 2 bases at J, leaving 3 bases unmatched. Germline CDR1 reads MNHEY; CDR2 reads SMNVEV (reference sequence). The CDR3 region has the DNA TGTGCCAGCAGTTCGGGACAGGTTCAAGAGACCCAGTACTTC. This translates into CASSSGQVQETQYF.

The J gene is TRBJ1-1, the V gene TRBV5-1; 9 nucleotides line up with TRBD1. Unmatched junction bases numbered 9, after V lost 4 bases and J lost 8 bases. The CDR3 spans 14 residues. Germline CDR1 reads SGHRS; CDR2 reads YFSETQ. The CDR3 bases are TGCGCCAGCAGCCGGATCACAGGGGGCAGGGAAGCTTTCTTT. Protein product: CASSRITGGREAFF. Full variable domain (remainder filled in from reference TRBV5-1 and TRBJ1-1): KAGVTQTPRYLIKTRGQQVTLSCSPISGHRSVSWYQQTPGQGLQFLFEYFSETQRNKGNFPGRFSGRQFSNSRSEMNVSTLELGDSALYLCASSRITGGREAFFGQGTRLTVV.

Here the CDR3 reads CASSPSSGTGLSPLHF. The CDR3 nucleotides read TGTGCCAGTAGTCCCAGTAGCGGGACAGGGCTCTCACCCCTCCACTTT. The chain has TRBV19 and TRBJ1-6, with 9 bases that match TRBD1. With 5 bases clipped from V and 10 bases from J, the junction kept 12 bases outside the gene matches. Germline values: CDR1 LNHDA, CDR2 SQIVND (reference sequence). The CDR3 has 16 residues. Variable domain in full (rest from reference TRBV19 and TRBJ1-6): DGGITQSPKYLFRKEGQNVTLSCEQNLNHDAMYWYRQDPGQGLRLIYYSQIVNDFQKGDIAEGYSVSREKKESFPLTVTSAQKNPTAFYLCASSPSSGTGLSPLHFGNGTRLTVT.

The chain combines TRBV11-2 with TRBJ2-5; tentatively, D is TRBD1 (6 bases). The CDR3 runs 14 residues. Germline assignment: CDR1 SGHAT and CDR2 FQNNGV. V gave up 2 bases and J gave up 3 bases, with 10 bases separating them. The CDR3 DNA follows: TGTGCCAGCAGCTTAATTACAGGGAAAGAGACCCAGTACTTC. It codes for CASSLITGKETQYF.

The chain combines TRBV5-1 with TRBJ1-2, with 7 bases matching TRBD1. Germline V gene data show CDR1 as SGHRS and CDR2 as YFSETQ. The junction had 4 bases not matched to a gene; V was cut back by 2 bases and J by 6 bases. The CDR3 length is 13 residues. The CDR3 reads CASSFQGGDGYTF. As DNA, the CDR3 is TGCGCCAGCAGCTTCCAGGGGGGCGATGGCTACACCTTC.

Note on this clone: Germline is not matched at one junction end, which may reflect a read error. The chain links TRBV7-9 to TRBJ1-6; possibly TRBD1 for D (6 bases). This CDR3 has 13 amino acids. The V gene's germline CDR1 is SEHNR and CDR2 FQNEAQ (reference sequence). The CDR3: CSSSPQGNSPLHF. The DNA of the CDR3 is TGTTCCAGCAGCCCCCAGGGGAATTCACCCCTCCACTTT.

The rearrangement links TRBV6-1 to TRBJ2-7; TRBD1 agrees at 8 bases. Germline V gene sequence: CDR1 MNHNS, CDR2 SASEGT. V shed 6 bases, J shed 4 bases, and the junction held 8 bases outside the gene matches. This CDR3 contains 14 residues. The CDR3 sequence: CASSIQGGGYEQYF. Written as DNA, the CDR3 is TGTGCCAGCAGCATACAGGGGGGAGGTTACGAGCAGTACTTC.

This clone was seen a single time. The gene calls are TRBV5-1 and TRBJ2-7; 8 positions match TRBD2. The trim removed 4 bases at V and 3 bases at J, leaving 6 bases unmatched. The CDR3 contains 14 residues. Germline CDR1 reads SGHRS; CDR2 reads YFSETQ. The CDR3 sequence is CASSPGGGVYEQYF. The DNA for the CDR3 is TGCGCCAGCAGCCCGGGGGGGGGTGTCTACGAGCAGTACTTC.

V and J are TRBV9 and TRBJ2-7; 10 positions agree with TRBD2. Germline V CDR1 and CDR2: SGDLS, YYNGEE. The trim removed 0 bases at V and 3 bases at J, leaving 3 bases unmatched. The CDR3 has 15 amino acids. The CDR3 loop reads CASSVGTSGNYEQYF. The DNA for the CDR3 is TGTGCCAGCAGCGTAGGGACTAGCGGCAACTACGAGCAGTACTTC.

This sequence joins TRBV7-2 and TRBJ2-7, with D possibly being TRBD2 (6 bases). The germline V gene encodes CDR1 SGHTA and CDR2 FQGNSA. Trimming removed 3 bases at V and 7 bases at J, with 19 bases between. The CDR3 covers 15 residues. Written as DNA, the CDR3 is TGTGCCAGCAGCTTGTTTGGAGGGGTAGTATGGGAGCAGTACTTC. It codes for CASSLFGGVVWEQYF.